One and the same sample provided the 5 T cell receptor beta chains below, sequenced in a study of T-cell reconstitution after alpha-beta-depleted transplantation in children. This sample's TCRbeta library carried unique molecular identifier barcodes. MiXCR, applied by TCRdb to the PCR reads, yields one record per CDR3 protein. The sample includes approximately 1,000,000 distinct CDR3 sequences, about 29% of them seen just once. The sample here was PBMCs, mostly from graft donor cells, taken 360 days after TCRalphabeta/CD19-depleted stem cell transplant. The receptors shown here come from a boy younger than two who had a stem cell transplant for SCID, so the T cells may come from the graft donor.

This clonotype was counted only a few times. The V call is TRBV20-1, the J call TRBJ2-2; 14 positions match TRBD2. Per germline, CDR1 DFQATT and CDR2 SNEGSKA (reference sequence). Trimming cost V 1 base and J 5 bases; bases outside gene matches: 15. The CDR3 is 20 amino acids. CDR3 residues: CSARGAGLAGATSRTGELFF. The CDR3 DNA sequence: TGCAGTGCTAGAGGCGCGGGACTAGCGGGGGCCACCAGCAGGACCGGGGAGCTGTTTTTT.

This clonotype has more than one count but fewer than ten. V gene TRBV29-1 combines with J gene TRBJ1-2, with D unresolved. With 0 bases removed from V and 13 bases from J, the gap between germline ends came to 9 bases. This CDR3 is 10 amino acids long. Germline values: CDR1 SQVTM, CDR2 ANQGSEA. DNA for the CDR3: TGCAGCGTTGAAGATCAGAAGGCCACCTTC. Residues: CSVEDQKATF. Based on the CDR3 plus reference TRBV29-1 and TRBJ1-2, the full variable domain is SAVISQKPSRDICQRGTSLTIQCQVDSQVTMMFWYRQQPGQSLTLIATANQGSEATYESGFVIDKFPISRPNLTFSTLTVSNMSPEDSSIYLCSVEDQKATFGSGTRLTVV.

This clonotype was detected a few times. The chain has TRBV10-2 and TRBJ1-2; D unclear. Trimming took off 2 bases at V and 8 bases at J, with 15 bases between the two ends. The CDR3 runs to 14 residues. Germline-derived CDR1 and CDR2 are WSHSY and SAAADI. The chain's CDR3 is CASSEAWGSGGYTF. The DNA for the CDR3 is TGCGCCAGCAGTGAGGCGTGGGGATCGGGAGGCTACACCTTC.

This clonotype was seen a handful of times. The chain is built from TRBV5-1 and TRBJ2-3; D is uncertain. The CDR3 spans 16 residues. Germline-derived CDR1 and CDR2 are SGHRS and YFSETQ. Between the trimmed V and J ends, which lost 2 bases and 4 bases, there was a span of 17 bases. The CDR3 protein is CASSLPVSKGADTQYF. CDR3 sequence (DNA): TGCGCCAGCAGCTTACCCGTCAGTAAGGGCGCAGATACGCAGTATTTT.

This rearrangement joins TRBV20-1 to TRBJ2-1, with 8 bases lining up with TRBD2. The germline V gene encodes CDR1 DFQATT and CDR2 SNEGSKA (reference sequence). V shed 5 bases, J shed 7 bases, and the junction held 4 bases outside the gene matches. CDR3 length: 12 residues. CDR3: CSAQAGANEQFF. CDR3 bases: TGCAGTGCTCAAGCGGGGGCAAATGAGCAGTTCTTC.